These 15 T cell receptor beta chains share one sample of origin, sequenced in a study of early T cells in non-severe SARS-CoV-2 infection. TCRdb reanalysed the 5' RACE reads using MiXCR and keeps one entry per CDR3 protein. The sample carries about 99,000 distinct CDR3 sequences, around a sixth recorded once. Specimen: whole blood. These receptors were taken from an adult who was a healthcare worker with PCR-confirmed SARS-CoV-2 infection or an uninfected control (not recorded which).

This clonotype was observed at least ten times. The rearrangement uses TRBV12-3 or TRBV12-4 and TRBJ2-3; D unclear. V gave up 5 bases and J gave up 4 bases, with 13 bases separating them. CDR3 length: 14 amino acids. For the CDR3, the DNA is TGTGCCAGCAGTAAGCTCGAGCCGGCAGATACGCAGTATTTT. Residues: CASSKLEPADTQYF.

V gene TRBV11-2 combines with J gene TRBJ2-6; possible D gene TRBD1, 5 bases. V lost 1 base and J 0 bases, leaving 13 bases between the germline ends. Germline assignment: CDR1 SGHAT and CDR2 FQNNGV. CDR3 length: 18 amino acids. This chain's CDR3 is CASSLGGLPSSGANVLTF. The CDR3 DNA reads as TGTGCCAGCAGCTTAGGGGGCTTACCTAGCTCTGGGGCCAACGTCCTGACTTTC. Supplemented by reference TRBV11-2 and TRBJ2-6, the full variable domain reads EAGVAQSPRYKIIEKRQSVAFWCNPISGHATLYWYQQILGQGPKLLIQFQNNGVVDDSQLPKDRFSAERLKGVDSTLKIQPAKLEDSAVYLCASSLGGLPSSGANVLTFGAGSRLTVL.

At least ten counts were recorded for this clonotype. This chain joins TRBV5-1 and TRBJ2-1, with TRBD2 identical over 11 bases. The length of the CDR3 is 17 residues. Germline-derived CDR1 and CDR2 are SGHRS and YFSETQ. The J segment lost 0 bases and the V segment lost 1 base, leaving 3 bases of the junction unmatched. The CDR3 protein is CASSLHLAGGSYNEQFF. CDR3 sequence (DNA): TGCGCCAGCAGCTTGCATCTAGCGGGAGGCTCCTACAATGAGCAGTTCTTC.

The chain uses TRBV5-4 and TRBJ2-5, with 15 bases fitting TRBD2. The CDR3 covers 16 residues. V was pared by 4 bases and J by 4 bases, with 5 bases of the junction left unmatched. Germline V CDR1 and CDR2: SGHNT, YYREEE (reference sequence). The CDR3 reads CASSRTSGRGVETQYF. CDR3 nucleotides: TGTGCCAGCAGCCGGACTAGCGGGAGGGGTGTAGAGACCCAGTACTTC.

This clonotype was detected ten times or more. This chain uses TRBV19 with TRBJ2-6; D possibly corresponds to TRBD2 (6 bases). CDR1 and CDR2 (germline): LNHDA, SQIVND (reference sequence). Trimming pared 6 bases from V and 0 bases from J, leaving 9 bases between. The CDR3 consists of 15 residues. The CDR3 region is CASRRGSSGANVLTF. The CDR3 DNA sequence: TGTGCCAGTAGACGGGGGAGCTCTGGGGCCAACGTCCTGACTTTC.

The V and J genes are TRBV25-1 and TRBJ2-1, with D tentatively TRBD2 (5 bases). This CDR3 is 15 amino acids long. Germline V gives CDR1 MGHDK, CDR2 SYGVNS. V shed 3 bases and J shed 2 bases, with 11 bases lying between them. This chain's CDR3 is CASSEPSPTYNEQFF. CDR3 sequence (DNA): TGTGCCAGCAGTGAGCCTAGCCCTACCTACAATGAGCAGTTCTTC.

This chain uses TRBV11-2 with TRBJ2-1; TRBD1 agrees at 7 bases. The CDR3 is 14 residues long. Germline CDR1 and CDR2: SGHAT and FQNNGV. The V gene end was trimmed by 5 bases and the J gene end by 4 bases; junction bases not matched to a gene: 5. The CDR3, as DNA: TGTGCCAGCAGCCCCGGACAGGTATACAATGAGCAGTTCTTC. It specifies CASSPGQVYNEQFF.

This clonotype was counted between two and nine times. This sequence joins TRBV6-1 and TRBJ2-3, with 10 bases fitting TRBD2. Losses at the gene ends were 6 bases for V and 5 bases for J; bases not matched to a gene: 5. CDR1 and CDR2 (germline): MNHNS, SASEGT. The CDR3 contains 14 residues. The CDR3 region is CASRLAGGEDTQYF. The CDR3 nucleotides are TGTGCCAGCAGATTAGCGGGAGGTGAAGATACGCAGTATTTT.

This clonotype occurred a few times. The chain recombines TRBV5-1 with TRBJ2-5; 8 bases align to TRBD2. Germline-derived CDR1 and CDR2 are SGHRS and YFSETQ. This CDR3 region has 13 residues. J was trimmed by 5 bases and V by 8 bases; bases with no gene match: 8. The DNA of the CDR3 is TGCGCCAGTGTATTAGCGGGGTCGGAGACCCAGTACTTC. This sequence encodes CASVLAGSETQYF.

This clonotype was seen a few times. This chain uses TRBV9 with TRBJ2-2; D not resolved. V was pared by 0 bases and J by 7 bases, with 13 bases between. CDR3 length equals 15 residues. Per the germline V gene, CDR1 is SGDLS and CDR2 is YYNGEE. CDR3 sequence: CASSVEVGMFGELFF. The CDR3 nucleotides read TGTGCCAGCAGCGTAGAAGTAGGGATGTTCGGGGAGCTGTTTTTT.

This clonotype was observed at least ten times. V usage is TRBV12-3 or TRBV12-4 and J usage is TRBJ1-1; D is undetermined. The CDR3 sequence is 11 residues long. Trimming left V 8 bases short and J 6 bases short, with 10 bases between. CDR3 residues: CASERAAEAFF. CDR3 coding DNA: TGTGCCAGCGAGAGAGCGGCTGAAGCTTTCTTT.

This clonotype was seen at least ten times. V and J are TRBV20-1 and TRBJ2-2; 9 bases map to TRBD1. The CDR3 has 16 amino acids. V lost 1 base and J lost 3; bases outside the gene matches: 6. Germline-derived CDR1 and CDR2 are DFQATT and SNEGSKA (reference sequence). This CDR3 is CSARGPTGGDTGELFF. The CDR3 DNA is TGCAGTGCTAGAGGCCCGACAGGGGGTGACACCGGGGAGCTGTTTTTT.

CDR3 in amino acids: CASSPSGVNTGELFF. Written as DNA, the CDR3 is TGTGCCAGCAGCCCTAGCGGGGTGAACACCGGGGAGCTGTTTTTT. V gene TRBV6-2 or TRBV6-3 combines with J gene TRBJ2-2, with 9 nucleotides matching TRBD2. Germline V gene sequence: CDR1 MNHEY, CDR2 SVGEGT. This CDR3 is built from 15 residues. Trimming took 6 bases from V and 1 from J; bases not matched to a gene: 3.

This chain uses TRBV13 with TRBJ2-7; D not resolved. The CDR3 totals 15 residues. V dropped 1 base and J dropped 2 bases, with 12 bases sitting between them. From germline, CDR1 is PRHDT and CDR2 FYEKMQ (reference sequence). For the CDR3, the DNA is TGTGCCAGCAGCTTAGAGGCCAGACCCCCCTACGAGCAGTACTTC. Protein: CASSLEARPPYEQYF.

The chain is built from TRBV6-1 and TRBJ1-2; D is undetermined. The CDR3 totals 12 residues. Germline assignment: CDR1 MNHNS and CDR2 SASEGT. Deletions cut 9 bases from V and 5 bases from J, with 13 bases between. For the CDR3, the DNA is TGTGCCAGTCAACTCGGAGGGTATGGCTACACCTTC. This encodes CASQLGGYGYTF.